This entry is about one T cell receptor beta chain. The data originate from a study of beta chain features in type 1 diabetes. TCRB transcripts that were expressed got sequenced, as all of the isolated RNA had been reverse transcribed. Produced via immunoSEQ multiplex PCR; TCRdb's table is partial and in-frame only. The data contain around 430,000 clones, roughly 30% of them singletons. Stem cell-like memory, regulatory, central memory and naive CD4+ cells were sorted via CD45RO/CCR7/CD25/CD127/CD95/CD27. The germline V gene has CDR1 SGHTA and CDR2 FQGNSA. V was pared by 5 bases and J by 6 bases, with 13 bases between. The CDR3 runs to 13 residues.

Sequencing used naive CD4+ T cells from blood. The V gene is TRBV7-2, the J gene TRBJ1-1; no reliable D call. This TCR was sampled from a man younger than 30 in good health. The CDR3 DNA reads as TGTGCCAGCAGCCACGGCCGGGTATCTGAAGCTTTCTTT. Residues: CASSHGRVSEAFF.